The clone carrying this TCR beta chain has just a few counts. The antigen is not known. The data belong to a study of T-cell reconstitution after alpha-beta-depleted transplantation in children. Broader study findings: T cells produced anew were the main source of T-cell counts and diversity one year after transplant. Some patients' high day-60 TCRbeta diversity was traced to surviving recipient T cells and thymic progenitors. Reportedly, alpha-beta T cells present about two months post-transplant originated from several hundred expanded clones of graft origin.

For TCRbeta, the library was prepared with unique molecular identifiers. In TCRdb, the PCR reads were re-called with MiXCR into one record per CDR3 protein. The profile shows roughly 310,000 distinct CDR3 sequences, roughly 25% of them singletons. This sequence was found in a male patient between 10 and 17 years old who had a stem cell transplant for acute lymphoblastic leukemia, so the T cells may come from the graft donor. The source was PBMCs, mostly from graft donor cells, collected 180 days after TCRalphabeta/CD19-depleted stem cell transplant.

The DNA for the CDR3 is TGTGCCAGCAGCCACAGCGGGAGTAGCACCGGGGAGCTGTTTTTT. Its protein product is CASSHSGSSTGELFF. The chain has TRBV7-2 and TRBJ2-2, with 8 bases aligning to TRBD2. The V gene end was trimmed by 5 bases and the J gene end by 4 bases; junction bases not matched to a gene: 6. The germline V gene encodes CDR1 SGHTA and CDR2 FQGNSA. The CDR3 covers 15 residues.